This TCR beta chain was captured by sequencing in a study of cytotoxic CD8 clonotypes in ibrutinib-treated CLL. Turning to the study itself: Patient counts were 11 relapsed/refractory, over 14 treatment-naive and some 17 IGHV unmutated.

Turning to this clone: The antigen remains unidentified.

V was cut by 5 bases and J by 10 bases, with 11 bases left in between. The CDR3 loop spans 11 amino acids. Germline CDR1 is MNHEY and CDR2 is SVGAGI. TCRdb keeps only in-frame clones here, not all; method: immunoSEQ multiplex PCR. The table shows over 95,000 clones, with 45% to 65% occurring only once. General observations from the study: Clonality at baseline surpassed age-matched healthy donors and tracked circulating CD8+ T-cell counts. The clonality rise at ibrutinib response reflected private clonotype expansion.

The chain employs TRBV6-5 and TRBJ1-1; D gene ambiguous. Sequencing used PBMCs, obtained after 24 months of ibrutinib treatment. The TCR sequence derives from a human donor with chronic lymphocytic leukemia. CDR3 in amino acids: CASSREGAAFF. CDR3 coding DNA: TGTGCCAGCAGTAGGGAGGGTGCAGCTTTCTTT.